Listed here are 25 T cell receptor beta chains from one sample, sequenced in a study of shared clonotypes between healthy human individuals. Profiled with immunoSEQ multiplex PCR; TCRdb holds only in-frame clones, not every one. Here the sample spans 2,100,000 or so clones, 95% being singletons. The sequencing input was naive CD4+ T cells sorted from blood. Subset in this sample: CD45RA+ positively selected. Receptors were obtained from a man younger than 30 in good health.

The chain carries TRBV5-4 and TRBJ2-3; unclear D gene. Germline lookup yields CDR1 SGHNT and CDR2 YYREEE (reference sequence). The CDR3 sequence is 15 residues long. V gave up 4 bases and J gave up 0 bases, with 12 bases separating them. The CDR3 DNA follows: TGTGCCAGCAGCAACGGACCGACCAGCACAGATACGCAGTATTTT. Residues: CASSNGPTSTDTQYF.

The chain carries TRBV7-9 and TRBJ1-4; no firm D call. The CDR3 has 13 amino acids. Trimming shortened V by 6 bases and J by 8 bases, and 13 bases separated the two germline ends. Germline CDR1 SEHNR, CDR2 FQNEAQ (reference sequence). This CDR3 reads CASSLQSTEKLFF. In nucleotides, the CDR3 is TGTGCCAGCAGTCTACAGTCTACGGAAAAACTGTTTTTT.

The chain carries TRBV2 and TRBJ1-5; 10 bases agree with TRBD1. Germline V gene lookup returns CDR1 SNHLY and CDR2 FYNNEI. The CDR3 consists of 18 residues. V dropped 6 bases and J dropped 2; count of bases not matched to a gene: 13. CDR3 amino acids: CASRSGTGVSRGNQPQHF. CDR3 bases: TGTGCCAGCAGGTCTGGGACAGGGGTTTCAAGAGGCAATCAGCCCCAGCATTTT.

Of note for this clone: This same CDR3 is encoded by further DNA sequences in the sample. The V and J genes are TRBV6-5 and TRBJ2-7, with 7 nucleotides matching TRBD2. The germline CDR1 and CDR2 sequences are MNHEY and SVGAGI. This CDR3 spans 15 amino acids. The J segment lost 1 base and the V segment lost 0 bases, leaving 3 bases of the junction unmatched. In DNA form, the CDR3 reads TGTGCCAGCAGTTACTCTCGCGGGAGTTCCTACGAGCAGTACTTC. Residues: CASSYSRGSSYEQYF.

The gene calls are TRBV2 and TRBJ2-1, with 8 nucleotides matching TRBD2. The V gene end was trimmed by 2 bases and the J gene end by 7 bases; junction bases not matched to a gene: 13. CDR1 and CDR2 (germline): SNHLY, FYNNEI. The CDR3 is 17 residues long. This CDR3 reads CASSERASGGGRNEQFF. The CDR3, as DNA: TGTGCCAGCAGTGAACGTGCCTCGGGAGGGGGGCGAAATGAGCAGTTCTTC.

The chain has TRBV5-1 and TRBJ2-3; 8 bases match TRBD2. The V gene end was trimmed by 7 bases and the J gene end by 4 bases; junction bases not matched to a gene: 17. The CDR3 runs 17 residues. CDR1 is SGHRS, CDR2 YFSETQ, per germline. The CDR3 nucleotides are TGCGCCAGCTCCCCGGGCCAAGCGGGAGTGTTTGCAGATACGCAGTATTTT. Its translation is CASSPGQAGVFADTQYF.

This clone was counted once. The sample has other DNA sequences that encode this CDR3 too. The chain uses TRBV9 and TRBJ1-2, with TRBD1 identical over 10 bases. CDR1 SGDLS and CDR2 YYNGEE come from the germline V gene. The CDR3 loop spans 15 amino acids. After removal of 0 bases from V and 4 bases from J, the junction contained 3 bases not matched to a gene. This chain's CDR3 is CASSVGQGAGYGYTF. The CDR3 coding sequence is TGTGCCAGCAGCGTAGGACAGGGGGCTGGCTATGGCTACACCTTC.

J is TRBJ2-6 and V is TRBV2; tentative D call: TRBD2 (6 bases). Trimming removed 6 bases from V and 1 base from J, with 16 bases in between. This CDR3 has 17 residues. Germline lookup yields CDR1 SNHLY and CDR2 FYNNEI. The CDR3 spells CASRAPSGASGANVLTF. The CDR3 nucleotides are TGTGCCAGCAGGGCTCCTTCGGGAGCATCTGGGGCCAACGTCCTGACTTTC.

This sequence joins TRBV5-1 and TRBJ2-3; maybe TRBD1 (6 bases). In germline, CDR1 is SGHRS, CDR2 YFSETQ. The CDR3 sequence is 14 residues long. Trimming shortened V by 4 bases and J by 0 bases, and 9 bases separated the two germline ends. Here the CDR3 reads CASSPGVSTDTQYF. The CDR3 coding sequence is TGCGCCAGCAGCCCAGGGGTTAGCACAGATACGCAGTATTTT.

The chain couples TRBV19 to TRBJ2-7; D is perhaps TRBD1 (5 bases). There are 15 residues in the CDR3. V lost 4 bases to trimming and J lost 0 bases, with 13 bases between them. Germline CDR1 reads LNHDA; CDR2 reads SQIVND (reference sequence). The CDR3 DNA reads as TGTGCCAGTAGTACAACAGGATTCGGCTCCTACGAGCAGTACTTC. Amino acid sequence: CASSTTGFGSYEQYF.

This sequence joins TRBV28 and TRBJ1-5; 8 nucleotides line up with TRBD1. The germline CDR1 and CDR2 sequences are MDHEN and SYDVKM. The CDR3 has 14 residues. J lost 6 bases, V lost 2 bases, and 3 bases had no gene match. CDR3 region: CASSLQGASQPQHF. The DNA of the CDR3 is TGTGCCAGCAGTTTACAGGGGGCGAGTCAGCCCCAGCATTTT.

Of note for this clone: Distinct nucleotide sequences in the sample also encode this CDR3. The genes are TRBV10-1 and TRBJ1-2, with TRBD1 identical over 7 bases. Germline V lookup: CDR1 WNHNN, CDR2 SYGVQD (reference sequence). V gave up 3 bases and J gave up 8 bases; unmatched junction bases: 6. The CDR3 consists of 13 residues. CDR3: CASSESNRGGYTF. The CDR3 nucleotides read TGCGCCAGCAGTGAATCGAACAGGGGCGGCTACACCTTC.

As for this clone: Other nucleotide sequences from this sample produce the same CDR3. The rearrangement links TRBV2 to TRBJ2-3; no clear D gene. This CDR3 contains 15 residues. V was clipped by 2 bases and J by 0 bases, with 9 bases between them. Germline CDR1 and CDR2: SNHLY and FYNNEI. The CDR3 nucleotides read TGTGCCAGCAGTGAATTGGGATCAAGCACAGATACGCAGTATTTT. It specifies CASSELGSSTDTQYF.

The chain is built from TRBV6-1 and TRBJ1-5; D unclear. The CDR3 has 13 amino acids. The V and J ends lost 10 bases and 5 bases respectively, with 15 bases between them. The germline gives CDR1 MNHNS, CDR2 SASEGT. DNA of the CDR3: TGTGCCACCGTAGGGTACCCGGATCAGCCCCAGCATTTT. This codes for CATVGYPDQPQHF.

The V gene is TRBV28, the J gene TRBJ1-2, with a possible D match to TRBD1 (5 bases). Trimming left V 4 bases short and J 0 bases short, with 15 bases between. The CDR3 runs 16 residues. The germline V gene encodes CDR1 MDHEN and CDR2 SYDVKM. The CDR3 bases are TGTGCCAGCAGTTCTATACAGGTTCCAGCTAACTATGGCTACACCTTC. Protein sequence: CASSSIQVPANYGYTF.

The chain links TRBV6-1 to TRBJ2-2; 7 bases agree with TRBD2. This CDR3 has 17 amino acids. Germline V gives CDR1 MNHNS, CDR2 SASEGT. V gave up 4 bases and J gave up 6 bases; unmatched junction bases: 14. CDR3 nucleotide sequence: TGTGCCAGCAGTGGAAGGGGCGGGCGGGGGAGAGCCGGGGAGCTGTTTTTT. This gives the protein CASSGRGGRGRAGELFF.

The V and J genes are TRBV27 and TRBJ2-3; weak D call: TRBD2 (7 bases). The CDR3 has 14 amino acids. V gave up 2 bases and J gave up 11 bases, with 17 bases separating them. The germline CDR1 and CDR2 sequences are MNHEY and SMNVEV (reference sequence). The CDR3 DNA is TGTGCCAGCAGTTTAACGGGGGGCAGATACGAGCAGTATTTT. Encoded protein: CASSLTGGRYEQYF.

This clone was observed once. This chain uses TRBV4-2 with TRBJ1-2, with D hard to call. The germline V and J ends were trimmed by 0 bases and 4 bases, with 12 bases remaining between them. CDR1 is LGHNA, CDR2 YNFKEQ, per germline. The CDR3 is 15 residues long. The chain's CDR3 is CASSQDDPGLYGYTF. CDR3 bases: TGTGCCAGCAGCCAAGATGATCCGGGCCTCTATGGCTACACCTTC.

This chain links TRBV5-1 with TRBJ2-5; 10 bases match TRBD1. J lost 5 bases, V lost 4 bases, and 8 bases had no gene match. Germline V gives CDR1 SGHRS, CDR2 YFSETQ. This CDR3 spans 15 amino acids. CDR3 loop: CASSRLTGGAETQYF. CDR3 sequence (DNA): TGCGCCAGCAGCCGTTTGACAGGGGGCGCGGAGACCCAGTACTTC.

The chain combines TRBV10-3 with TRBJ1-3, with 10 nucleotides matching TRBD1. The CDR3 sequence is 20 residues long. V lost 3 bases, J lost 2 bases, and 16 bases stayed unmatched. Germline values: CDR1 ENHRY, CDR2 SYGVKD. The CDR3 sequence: CAISDVLDRGENFPGNTIYF. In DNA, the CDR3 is TGTGCCATCAGTGATGTCTTGGACAGGGGGGAAAATTTCCCTGGAAACACCATATATTTT.

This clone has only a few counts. In DNA form, the CDR3 reads TGTGCCAGCAGCCAAGAAGCAACAGGGGGAGGCTACACCTTC. Protein: CASSQEATGGGYTF. The chain is built from TRBV14 and TRBJ1-2; 8 bases agree with TRBD1. Germline-derived CDR1 and CDR2 are SGHDN and FVKESK. The CDR3 loop spans 14 amino acids. J gave up 8 bases and V 0 bases, and 5 bases lay outside the gene matches.

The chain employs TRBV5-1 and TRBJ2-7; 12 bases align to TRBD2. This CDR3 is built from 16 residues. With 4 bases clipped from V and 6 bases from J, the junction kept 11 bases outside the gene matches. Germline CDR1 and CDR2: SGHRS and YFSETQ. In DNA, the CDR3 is TGCGCCAGCAGCGCGACTAGCGGGAGCCTCGGGGGCGAGCAGTACTTC. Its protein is CASSATSGSLGGEQYF.

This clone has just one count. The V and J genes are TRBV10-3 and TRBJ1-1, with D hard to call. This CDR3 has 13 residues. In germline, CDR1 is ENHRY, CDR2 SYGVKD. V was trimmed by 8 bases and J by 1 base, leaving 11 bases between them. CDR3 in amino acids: CAIQQEGNTEAFF. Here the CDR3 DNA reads TGTGCCATCCAGCAGGAAGGGAACACTGAAGCTTTCTTT.

The CDR3 DNA reads TGTGCCAGCAGCGCAGGACTAGCGGAGGGATCCTACGAGCAGTACTTC. It specifies CASSAGLAEGSYEQYF. This chain links TRBV7-8 with TRBJ2-7; TRBD2 matches at 10 bases. V shed 5 bases and J 1 base; nucleotides not matched to a gene: 8. The CDR3 sequence is 16 residues long. From germline, CDR1 is SGHVS and CDR2 FQNEAQ.

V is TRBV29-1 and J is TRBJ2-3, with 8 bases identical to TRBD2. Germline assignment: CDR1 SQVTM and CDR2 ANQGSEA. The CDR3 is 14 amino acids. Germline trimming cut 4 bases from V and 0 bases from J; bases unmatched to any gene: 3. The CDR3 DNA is TGCAGCGTTGTAGCGGGACTTAGCACAGATACGCAGTATTTT. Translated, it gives CSVVAGLSTDTQYF.